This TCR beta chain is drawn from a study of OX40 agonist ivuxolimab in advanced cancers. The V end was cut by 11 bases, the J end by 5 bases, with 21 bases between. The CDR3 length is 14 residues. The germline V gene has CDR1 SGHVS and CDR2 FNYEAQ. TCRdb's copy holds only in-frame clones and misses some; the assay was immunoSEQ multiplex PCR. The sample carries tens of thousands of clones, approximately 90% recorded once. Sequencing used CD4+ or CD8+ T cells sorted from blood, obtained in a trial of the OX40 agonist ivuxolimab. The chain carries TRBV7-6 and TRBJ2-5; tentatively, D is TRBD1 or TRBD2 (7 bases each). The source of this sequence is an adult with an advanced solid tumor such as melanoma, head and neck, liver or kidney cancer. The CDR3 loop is CASRGLADMETQYF. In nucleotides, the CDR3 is TGTGCCTCGAGGGGGCTAGCGGATATGGAGACCCAGTACTTC.